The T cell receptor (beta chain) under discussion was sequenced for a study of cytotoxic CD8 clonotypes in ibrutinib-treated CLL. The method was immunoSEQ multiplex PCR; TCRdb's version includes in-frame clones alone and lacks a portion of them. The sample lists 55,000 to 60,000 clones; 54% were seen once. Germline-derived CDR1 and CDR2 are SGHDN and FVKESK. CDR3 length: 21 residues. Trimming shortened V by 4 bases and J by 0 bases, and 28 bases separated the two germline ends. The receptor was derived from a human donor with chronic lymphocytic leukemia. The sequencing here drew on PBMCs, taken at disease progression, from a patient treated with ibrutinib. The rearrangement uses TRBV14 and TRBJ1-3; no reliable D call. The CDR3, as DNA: TGTGCCAGCAGCCGAGGATTTGTCCGCCAGGACCAACACGTCTCTGGAAACACCATATATTTT. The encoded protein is CASSRGFVRQDQHVSGNTIYF.